The following is a TCR beta chain sequence with its context. Its antigen remains unknown. This entry belongs to a study of T cell responses to AZD1222 COVID-19 vaccine. Study in general: Analyses pooled second doses at about 4 or about 12 weeks.

Trimming removed 2 bases at V and 9 bases at J, with 26 bases between. This CDR3 has 19 amino acids. The germline gives CDR1 MDHEN, CDR2 SYDVKM. Assay: immunoSEQ multiplex PCR; the TCRdb copy retains only in-frame clones and omits some. The repertoire holds 100,000 to 150,000 clones, with about nine tenths as singletons. Study-wide results and caveats: Only 5 or 6 people who got AZD1222 tested seropositive at baseline. No day 14 peak samples; only post-peak repertoires were characterized. Vaccine-associated CD4 TCRs ranged over spike, dominating at 160-218 and 743-854.

Sequenced here: peripheral blood, sampled on day 0 of AZD1222 vaccination. The receptor was derived from an adult in good health. This rearrangement joins TRBV28 to TRBJ1-6; TRBD1 is a possible D gene (5 bases). This CDR3 reads CASSLIGQGLLRRSSPLHF. The CDR3 DNA is TGTGCCAGCAGTTTAATCGGCCAGGGACTACTTCGCCGTAGTTCACCCCTCCACTTT.